These T cell receptor beta chains were read from a single sample in a study of CD8+CD57+ T cells in acquired aplastic anemia. In TCRdb, the reads were re-called with MiXCR into one record per CDR3 protein. The sample comprises roughly 150,000 distinct CDR3 sequences, 35% to 55% of which are singletons, and 1.1% rests with the top ten. Sequencing input: sorted CD4+, CD8+, or CD8+CD57+ T cells (not recorded which) from PBMCs. The receptors here all came from a human donor in good health. Each CDR3 is given with its conserved first and last residue. Fields, in order: J gene, clone size, D gene, V gene, CDR3 DNA, CDR3 protein. The D gene is left open where the match is weak. Some rows have no size entry. The others give once, few or many, or a class for an expanded clone.

>TRBJ1-6|many|TRBD1|TRBV5-5
TGTGCCAGCAGCTTTCCGGGACAGCCGTCAAATTCACCCCTCCACTTT
CASSFPGQPSNSPLHF
>TRBJ2-1|-|-|TRBV5-1
TGCGCCAGCAGCTTGGCGGGGACTTCCAATGAGCAGTTCTTC
CASSLAGTSNEQFF
>TRBJ2-2|many|TRBD2|TRBV20-1
TGCAGTGCTAATAGACTAGCGGGAGGTACCGGGGAGCTGTTTTTT
CSANRLAGGTGELFF
>TRBJ1-5|once|TRBD1|TRBV27
TGTGCCAGCAGGCCTGGACAGGGAATTTATAGCAGTCAGCCCCAGCATTTT
CASRPGQGIYSSQPQHF
>TRBJ2-1|many|TRBD2|TRBV7-9
TGTGCCAGCAGCTTCTTAGGACTAGGTCTTAATGAGCAGTTCTTC
CASSFLGLGLNEQFF
>TRBJ2-4|-|-|TRBV2
TGTGCCAGCAGTCGGGACAATCTTCCCGATGTTCAGTACTTC
CASSRDNLPDVQYF
>TRBJ2-2|-|-|TRBV10-1
TGCGCCAGCAGTGATGGGGGGGGCACGAACACCGGGGAGCTGTTTTTT
CASSDGGGTNTGELFF
>TRBJ1-2|few|-|TRBV5-6
TGTGCCAGCAGCTTGGGGAGAGGCTGGGGGAGCAACTATGGCTACACCTTC
CASSLGRGWGSNYGYTF
>TRBJ1-3|-|-|TRBV2
TGTGCCAGCAACCCAGAGCCTGGAAACACCATATATTTT
CASNPEPGNTIYF
>TRBJ2-2|many|-|TRBV5-1
TGCGCCAGCAGCTTGGTACAGGTTGGGGCCACCGGGGAGCTGTTTTTT
CASSLVQVGATGELFF
>TRBJ2-7|many|-|TRBV7-9
TGTGCCAGCAGCTTGGGGCAGGGGAATTGGGCGACCTACGAGCAGTACTTC
CASSLGQGNWATYEQYF
>TRBJ2-7|-|-|TRBV15
TGTGCCACCAGCAGAGACTGGGGGGTCTTAGGAGAGCAGTACTTC
CATSRDWGVLGEQYF
>TRBJ1-4|few|-|TRBV27
TGTGCCAGCAGCCAAACAGGCGGCAGATTAAATGAAAAACTGTTTTTT
CASSQTGGRLNEKLFF
>TRBJ2-3|many|TRBD2|TRBV7-3
TGTGCCAGCAGCCAATCCGGCCTCGCGGGGGGGGTGGATACGCAGTATTTT
CASSQSGLAGGVDTQYF
>TRBJ1-1|medium-sized|-|TRBV7-9
TGTGCCAGCAGCTTAGGCGGGGTTGAAGCTTTCTTT
CASSLGGVEAFF
>TRBJ1-2|-|TRBD1|TRBV5-1
TGCGCCAGCAGACAAACAGGGGCGTATGGCTACACCTTC
CASRQTGAYGYTF
>TRBJ1-3|-|-|TRBV20-1
TGCAGTGCTAGAGATTTCAGGGCGGGAGGAAACACCATATATTTT
CSARDFRAGGNTIYF
>TRBJ2-7|many|-|TRBV20-1
TGCAGTGCTAGAGATAATTGGGGGGACAGCTCCTACGAGCAGTACTTC
CSARDNWGDSSYEQYF
>TRBJ2-7|-|-|TRBV11-2
TGTGCCAGCAGCTTACTTGGGGCTTCCTTATCTTACGAGCAGTACTTC
CASSLLGASLSYEQYF
>TRBJ1-4|-|-|TRBV7-3
TGTGCCAGCAGTAGGGAGATCGCAACTAATGAAAAACTGTTTTTT
CASSREIATNEKLFF
>TRBJ1-5|many|-|TRBV4-1
TGCGCCAGCAGCCAAGTGGGGCAGGGGCAAAGGCCCCAGCATTTT
CASSQVGQGQRPQHF
>TRBJ1-1|-|TRBD1|TRBV5-1
TGCGCCAGCAGCTTGGCCGGGACAGGGGCCGTCGACGCTGAAGCTTTCTTT
CASSLAGTGAVDAEAFF
>TRBJ2-3|-|-|TRBV14
TGTGCCAGCAGCCAACAGCGGGTGACCACAGATACGCAGTATTTT
CASSQQRVTTDTQYF
>TRBJ1-2|-|-|TRBV30
TGTGCCTGGAGTGTACCCGGGGCGGGCTATGGCTACACCTTC
CAWSVPGAGYGYTF